The 20 T cell receptor beta chains in this list originate from one sample, sequenced in a study of beta chain features in type 1 diabetes (dated 2018 in TCRdb). Broad study findings and their caveats: Type 1 diabetes patients showed a moderate but significant shortening of TCRB CDR3 length in all four CD4+ subsets.

The library was produced with the immunoSEQ multiplex PCR assay. The High Capacity cDNA Reverse Transcription Kit was used to reverse transcribe all of the isolated RNA, meaning that expressed TCRB transcripts were what got sequenced. The table was pulled from immuneACCESS by TCRdb, which kept in-frame rearrangements only. Such tables lose some clones; where checked, under half of the loss comes from unresolved V genes, and the rest has no known cause. In all, the sample holds some 270,000 clones, and about a tenth of those were seen once. Approximately 0.015% of the sample lies in the top ten. Their recognized antigens are unknown. The sequencing input was naive CD4+ T cells from blood. The cell subset or site label here, explained by the study, means: true naive CD4+ T cells. These receptors were obtained from a man aged 30 to 45 with type 1 diabetes.

The CDR3 is CASRGVAANTEAFF. Here the CDR3 DNA reads TGTGCCAGCAGGGGCGTTGCAGCGAACACTGAAGCTTTCTTT. V gene TRBV27 combines with J gene TRBJ1-1, with unresolved D. Germline lookup yields CDR1 MNHEY and CDR2 SMNVEV (reference sequence). Trimming shortened V by 6 bases and J by 1 base, and 12 bases separated the two germline ends. The CDR3 loop spans 14 amino acids.

The V gene is TRBV18, the J gene TRBJ2-3, with D maybe TRBD2 (5 bases). The CDR3 has 14 residues. Trimming pared 1 base from V and 1 base from J, leaving 6 bases between. The germline CDR1 and CDR2 sequences are KGHSH and LQKENI. Here the CDR3 reads CASSPRGGTDTQYF. The CDR3, as DNA: TGTGCCAGCTCACCACGGGGAGGCACAGATACGCAGTATTTT. The variable domain in full, completed from reference TRBV18 and TRBJ2-3, reads NAGVMQNPRHLVRRRGQEARLRCSPMKGHSHVYWYRQLPEEGLKFMVYLQKENIIDESGMPKERFSAEFPKEGPSILRIQQVVRGDSAAYFCASSPRGGTDTQYFGPGTRLTVL.

The rearrangement uses TRBV7-2 and TRBJ2-1; TRBD2 agrees at 10 bases. The germline V gene has CDR1 SGHTA and CDR2 FQGNSA. The CDR3 is 15 residues long. The ends lost 2 bases at V and 5 bases at J; junction bases unmatched: 3. CDR3 DNA sequence: TGTGCCAGCAGCTTAACCAGCGGGGGGGACAATGAGCAGTTCTTC. Translation: CASSLTSGGDNEQFF.

V and J are TRBV9 and TRBJ1-2; D is uncertain. Germline V gene data show CDR1 as SGDLS and CDR2 as YYNGEE. The CDR3 contains 12 residues. V gave up 3 bases and J gave up 12 bases, with 15 bases separating them. The CDR3 spells CASSASSGVNTF. Here the CDR3 DNA reads TGTGCCAGCAGCGCCAGCTCCGGGGTTAACACCTTC. The full variable domain, its missing parts supplied by reference TRBV9 and TRBJ1-2, is DSGVTQTPKHLITATGQRVTLRCSPRSGDLSVYWYQQSLDQGLQFLIQYYNGEERAKGNILERFSAQQFPDLHSELNLSSLELGDSALYFCASSASSGVNTFGSGTRLTVV.

This clone was observed a few times. The chain has TRBV29-1 and TRBJ1-1; a possible D gene is TRBD1 (5 bases). The germline CDR1 and CDR2 sequences are SQVTM and ANQGSEA. V lost 4 bases and J 7 bases, leaving 16 bases between the germline ends. This CDR3 is 13 amino acids long. The CDR3 DNA follows: TGCAGCGTTGTCCCTGCGGGGGTTGGTGAAGCTTTCTTT. This encodes CSVVPAGVGEAFF.

This clone showed up just a few times. The chain couples TRBV7-2 to TRBJ2-1; no clear D. CDR1 and CDR2 from the germline V gene are SGHTA and FQGNSA. Trimming stripped 5 bases from V and 9 bases from J, with 20 bases between. The CDR3 totals 15 residues. CDR3 in amino acids: CASSPYGQATSEQFF. DNA of the CDR3: TGTGCCAGCAGCCCTTATGGGCAGGCGACGAGTGAGCAGTTCTTC.

This clone was seen only a few times. V gene TRBV2 combines with J gene TRBJ2-5; D possibly corresponds to TRBD2 (5 bases). V lost 6 bases, J lost 5 bases, and 10 bases lay in between. Germline V gene sequence: CDR1 SNHLY, CDR2 FYNNEI. The CDR3 has 12 amino acids. The CDR3 sequence is CASRRDLETQYF. DNA for the CDR3: TGTGCCAGCAGACGGGATTTGGAGACCCAGTACTTC.

A few counts support this clone. The chain carries TRBV9 and TRBJ1-1, with 10 bases matching TRBD1. Germline CDR1 SGDLS, CDR2 YYNGEE. CDR3 length equals 15 residues. The J segment lost 5 bases and the V segment lost 0 bases, leaving 4 bases of the junction unmatched. The CDR3 is CASSVEGQGKTEAFF. As DNA, the CDR3 is TGTGCCAGCAGCGTAGAGGGACAGGGGAAAACTGAAGCTTTCTTT.

The rearrangement uses TRBV7-3 and TRBJ2-1; 11 bases line up with TRBD2. Losses at the gene ends were 5 bases for V and 2 bases for J; bases not matched to a gene: 14. This CDR3 region has 19 residues. Germline values: CDR1 SGHTA, CDR2 FQGTGA. DNA for the CDR3: TGTGCCAGCAGCATTACCGGGACTAGCGGCCTGCCGCCCTACAATGAGCAGTTCTTC. This encodes CASSITGTSGLPPYNEQFF.

This clone was detected only a few times. The chain recombines TRBV13 with TRBJ1-1; a weak D match, TRBD1 (6 bases). Looked up from germline, CDR1 is PRHDT and CDR2 is FYEKMQ (reference sequence). Between the trimmed V and J ends, which lost 4 bases and 8 bases, there was a span of 17 bases. This CDR3 region has 14 residues. CDR3 region: CASSSPGAAWEAFF. In DNA form, the CDR3 reads TGTGCCAGCAGCTCCCCAGGGGCGGCTTGGGAAGCTTTCTTT.

The rearrangement joins TRBV9 to TRBJ2-5, with 12 bases fitting TRBD2. The CDR3 sequence is 14 residues long. V gave up 3 bases and J gave up 5 bases; unmatched junction bases: 2. Germline assignment: CDR1 SGDLS and CDR2 YYNGEE. CDR3 nucleotide sequence: TGTGCCAGCAGCGGGGGGACTAGCGGGGAGACCCAGTACTTC. Translation gives CASSGGTSGETQYF.

This clone showed up just a few times. The chain couples TRBV2 to TRBJ2-7; TRBD1 aligns across 8 bases. The CDR3 is 13 residues long. The junction had 8 bases not matched to a gene; V was cut back by 6 bases and J by 7 bases. Germline values: CDR1 SNHLY, CDR2 FYNNEI. The CDR3: CASRLTGVGEQYF. The CDR3 DNA reads TGTGCCAGCAGGTTGACAGGGGTAGGAGAGCAGTACTTC.

The chain links TRBV9 to TRBJ1-3; D uncertain. The CDR3 is 16 amino acids. CDR1 is SGDLS, CDR2 YYNGEE, per germline. Trimming shortened V by 4 bases and J by 0 bases, and 14 bases separated the two germline ends. The CDR3 loop is CASSPDDFSSGNTIYF. CDR3 in DNA: TGTGCCAGCAGCCCAGATGACTTTTCCTCTGGAAACACCATATATTTT.

This clone was seen only a few times. The chain carries TRBV4-1 and TRBJ2-1; a weak D match, TRBD1 (6 bases). Between the trimmed V and J ends, which lost 2 bases and 2 bases, there was a span of 10 bases. Germline CDR1 reads MGHRA; CDR2 reads YSYEKL. The CDR3 is 15 amino acids. This CDR3 reads CASSQQGLPYNEQFF. CDR3 DNA sequence: TGCGCCAGCAGCCAACAGGGGTTGCCCTACAATGAGCAGTTCTTC.

A few counts support this clone. The chain has TRBV2 and TRBJ2-2; D uncertain. Germline V gene lookup returns CDR1 SNHLY and CDR2 FYNNEI. The CDR3 has 16 residues. Deletions cut 9 bases from V and 4 bases from J, with 21 bases between. CDR3 sequence (DNA): TGTGCCAGAAAAGGCCTTGCAGGCTCGACCACCGGGGAGCTGTTTTTT. Its translation is CARKGLAGSTTGELFF. Full variable domain (outside the CDR3, taken from reference TRBV2 and TRBJ2-2): EPEVTQTPSHQVTQMGQEVILRCVPISNHLYFYWYRQILGQKVEFLVSFYNNEISEKSEIFDDQFSVERPDGSNFTLKIRSTKLEDSAMYFCARKGLAGSTTGELFFGEGSRLTVL.

This sequence joins TRBV18 and TRBJ2-1; 9 bases align to TRBD2. This CDR3 contains 16 residues. Per germline, CDR1 KGHSH and CDR2 LQKENI. The trim removed 6 bases at V and 5 bases at J, leaving 11 bases unmatched. The CDR3 spells CASSSRSSGKNNEQFF. CDR3 sequence (DNA): TGTGCCAGCTCGTCTAGGTCTAGCGGGAAAAACAATGAGCAGTTCTTC.

This clone occurred a few times. The chain has TRBV9 and TRBJ1-1; 9 bases align to TRBD1. V was pared by 4 bases and J by 5 bases, with 6 bases of the junction left unmatched. This CDR3 has 14 amino acids. From germline, CDR1 is SGDLS and CDR2 YYNGEE. Here the CDR3 DNA reads TGTGCCAGCAGCCCCGGACAGGGGAGGACTGAAGCTTTCTTT. Translation gives CASSPGQGRTEAFF. The full variable domain, with the rest looked up from reference TRBV9 and TRBJ1-1, is DSGVTQTPKHLITATGQRVTLRCSPRSGDLSVYWYQQSLDQGLQFLIQYYNGEERAKGNILERFSAQQFPDLHSELNLSSLELGDSALYFCASSPGQGRTEAFFGQGTRLTVV.

This clone showed up just a few times. The chain combines TRBV7-8 with TRBJ1-2; TRBD1 aligns across 7 bases. This CDR3 contains 13 residues. Trimming took 5 bases from V and 8 from J; bases not matched to a gene: 8. Germline V gene lookup returns CDR1 SGHVS and CDR2 FQNEAQ. CDR3 amino acids: CASSPRQGGGYTF. The CDR3, as DNA: TGTGCCAGCAGCCCCCGACAGGGAGGCGGCTACACCTTC.

This clone was detected a few times. This sequence joins TRBV18 and TRBJ2-1; D call uncertain. The CDR3 contains 14 residues. Germline V gene lookup returns CDR1 KGHSH and CDR2 LQKENI. Trimming pared 5 bases from V and 0 bases from J, leaving 8 bases between. CDR3 bases: TGTGCCAGCTCAGCCAGTCGCTCCTACAATGAGCAGTTCTTC. Translating it yields CASSASRSYNEQFF.

This chain uses TRBV9 with TRBJ1-3, with no clear D. The CDR3 consists of 15 residues. Germline V gene data show CDR1 as SGDLS and CDR2 as YYNGEE. V lost 0 bases, J lost 0 bases, and 7 bases lay in between. The CDR3 DNA is TGTGCCAGCAGCGTAGTTCCGTTCTCTGGAAACACCATATATTTT. It codes for CASSVVPFSGNTIYF.